Below, 15 T cell receptor beta chains from the same sample are listed, as sequenced in a study of blood T cell repertoires in COVID-19 (TCRdb year 2020). Libraries were prepared through the immunoSEQ multiplex PCR assay. TCRdb carries this immuneACCESS record with in-frame sequences only. Its versions omit some clonotypes, under half of them owing to an unresolved V gene in the studies checked, with the rest unexplained. The sample profile shows 160,000 or so clones; approximately 95% of them were found once. The top ten hold 2% of the sample. Specimen: peripheral blood. The receptor set was obtained from a woman aged 60 to 75 with COVID-19, enrolled during active disease.

This chain connects TRBV18 to TRBJ1-2; D is uncertain. The CDR3 is 15 amino acids. The ends were cut back, 2 bases at V and 0 bases at J, with 10 bases in the middle. CDR1 is KGHSH, CDR2 LQKENI, per germline. The CDR3 DNA reads TGTGCCAGCTCACCAAACCAGACACCTAACTATGGCTACACCTTC. It is translated as CASSPNQTPNYGYTF.

The chain links TRBV5-1 to TRBJ1-1; 9 nucleotides match TRBD1. J was trimmed by 6 bases and V by 3 bases; bases with no gene match: 9. The CDR3 totals 15 residues. Germline V gene sequence: CDR1 SGHRS, CDR2 YFSETQ. This CDR3 is CASSSTHRGLSEAFF. The CDR3 DNA is TGCGCCAGCAGCTCCACCCACAGGGGGCTTTCTGAAGCTTTCTTT.

The CDR3 here is CASSLRAGGFMNTEAFF. The CDR3, as DNA: TGCGCCAGCAGCCTGCGGGCGGGGGGGTTCATGAACACTGAAGCTTTCTTT. This chain links TRBV4-1 with TRBJ1-1; D is perhaps TRBD1 (5 bases). Germline values: CDR1 MGHRA, CDR2 YSYEKL. This CDR3 is built from 17 residues. Trimming left V 4 bases short and J 0 bases short, with 18 bases between.

This clone was seen once. This sequence joins TRBV7-2 and TRBJ1-1, with 8 bases that match TRBD1. The CDR3 length is 16 residues. Trimming at V came to 1 base and at J to 1 base, leaving 5 bases not matched to a gene. Germline CDR1 SGHTA, CDR2 FQGNSA. The CDR3 reads CASSLVVGTGNTEAFF. The CDR3 region has the DNA TGTGCCAGCAGCTTAGTAGTAGGGACAGGGAACACTGAAGCTTTCTTT.

CDR3 coding DNA: TGCGCCAGCAGCTTGGGGCAGGGGGCTACCTACGAGCAGTACTTC. Amino acids: CASSLGQGATYEQYF. V and J are TRBV5-1 and TRBJ2-7; 8 bases are a match to TRBD1. Germline V gene lookup returns CDR1 SGHRS and CDR2 YFSETQ. Germline trimming cut 0 bases from V and 2 bases from J; bases unmatched to any gene: 4. This CDR3 has 15 amino acids.

The CDR3 protein is CASSRKERGASFTSYEQYF. In DNA, the CDR3 is TGTGCCAGCAGCCGTAAGGAGCGGGGGGCATCATTCACCTCCTACGAGCAGTACTTC. The V call is TRBV7-2, the J call TRBJ2-7, with TRBD2 matching 9 bases. The CDR3 extends over 19 amino acids. Germline-derived CDR1 and CDR2 are SGHTA and FQGNSA. With 5 bases clipped from V and 0 bases from J, the junction kept 17 bases outside the gene matches.

The rearrangement joins TRBV18 to TRBJ1-2, with unresolved D. CDR3 length equals 14 residues. Germline values: CDR1 KGHSH, CDR2 LQKENI. V lost 6 bases and J lost 5, with 16 bases in between. The DNA for the CDR3 is TGTGCCAGCTCTCGGACCTGGCGGGCGTATGGCTACACCTTC. The encoded protein is CASSRTWRAYGYTF.

The chain employs TRBV5-1 and TRBJ2-7, with 8 bases lining up with TRBD1. Trimming removed 0 bases from V and 0 bases from J; junction bases left unmatched: 8. In germline, CDR1 is SGHRS, CDR2 YFSETQ. The CDR3 is made up of 17 amino acids. CDR3 amino acids: CASSLERTGSSSYEQYF. The CDR3 nucleotides are TGCGCCAGCAGCTTGGAGCGGACAGGGTCGAGCTCCTACGAGCAGTACTTC.

The CDR3, as DNA: TGTGCCAGCGGGAACAGGGCAAGCACCGGGGAGCTGTTTTTT. Residues: CASGNRASTGELFF. The chain carries TRBV7-2 and TRBJ2-2, with D perhaps TRBD1 (6 bases). From germline, CDR1 is SGHTA and CDR2 FQGNSA. CDR3 size: 14 residues. Trimming took off 8 bases at V and 4 bases at J, with 14 bases between the two ends.

The chain employs TRBV7-9 and TRBJ1-2; 7 positions agree with TRBD1. The CDR3 has 13 amino acids. V was clipped by 7 bases and J by 6 bases; unmatched bases: 8. CDR1 is SEHNR, CDR2 FQNEAQ, per germline (reference sequence). CDR3 DNA sequence: TGTGCCAGCAACAGGGGATCTTTGAATGGCTACACCTTC. Translation: CASNRGSLNGYTF.

The J gene is TRBJ1-5, the V gene TRBV2; no clear D. Germline CDR1 is SNHLY and CDR2 is FYNNEI. The CDR3 sequence is 15 residues long. The V end lost 1 base, the J end lost 1 base, and 8 bases lay between the germline ends. The CDR3 spells CASSEGGSSNQPQHF. The CDR3 nucleotides read TGTGCCAGCAGTGAAGGAGGGTCAAGCAATCAGCCCCAGCATTTT.

The V and J genes are TRBV7-9 and TRBJ1-6; tentative D call: TRBD1 (5 bases). Germline loops: CDR1 SEHNR, CDR2 FQNEAQ (reference sequence). The CDR3 is 18 amino acids. With 6 bases removed from V and 3 bases from J, the gap between germline ends came to 21 bases. CDR3 amino acids: CASSSLLGQAIYNSPLHF. CDR3 nucleotide sequence: TGTGCCAGCAGTTCACTACTGGGGCAGGCCATCTATAATTCACCCCTCCACTTT.

This clone showed up just once. The chain has TRBV9 and TRBJ1-6; 7 bases align to TRBD1. Germline CDR1 SGDLS, CDR2 YYNGEE. The CDR3 loop spans 15 amino acids. The J segment lost 8 bases and the V segment lost 4 bases, leaving 9 bases of the junction unmatched. CDR3 region: CASSSTTGFDSPLHF. CDR3 in DNA: TGTGCCAGCAGCTCAACGACAGGGTTTGATTCACCCCTCCACTTT.

V and J are TRBV6-6 and TRBJ2-3; 11 bases align to TRBD2. This CDR3 comprises 14 residues. V trimming: 7 bases; J trimming: 5 bases; junction bases outside the gene matches: 5. Germline V gives CDR1 MNHNY, CDR2 SVGAGI (reference sequence). In DNA form, the CDR3 reads TGTGCCAGCAAGACTAGCGGGGCCAAAGATACGCAGTATTTT. Translated: CASKTSGAKDTQYF.

The rearrangement joins TRBV7-3 to TRBJ2-2, with 10 bases aligning to TRBD1. The CDR3 is made up of 16 amino acids. Germline CDR1 SGHTA, CDR2 FQGTGA. The J segment lost 4 bases and the V segment lost 4 bases, leaving 6 bases of the junction unmatched. The chain's CDR3 is CASSSGGQGFTGELFF. Written as DNA, the CDR3 is TGTGCCAGCAGCTCTGGGGGACAGGGGTTCACCGGGGAGCTGTTTTTT. Drawing the rest from reference TRBV7-3 and TRBJ2-2, the complete variable domain is GAGVSQTPSNKVTEKGKYVELRCDPISGHTALYWYRQSLGQGPEFLIYFQGTGAADDSGLPNDRFFAVRPEGSVSTLKIQRTERGDSAVYLCASSSGGQGFTGELFFGEGSRLTVL.